Presented here are 15 T cell receptor beta chains from one specimen sequenced in a study of T cells in localized non-small cell lung cancer. Here immunoSEQ multiplex PCR was the method, and the copy in TCRdb shows in-frame clones only, minus some. The sample has fewer than 90,000 clones, around 80% seen once. The source was PBMCs, collected before any cancer treatment. The receptor set was obtained from a man aged 35 to 69 with stage II squamous cell lung carcinoma.

This chain links TRBV11-2 with TRBJ1-5; D is undetermined. The CDR3 is 16 amino acids. Germline V gene data show CDR1 as SGHAT and CDR2 as FQNNGV. V lost 2 bases, J lost 0 bases, and 11 bases lay in between. CDR3 in DNA: TGTGCCAGCAGCTTACGTGCAGGCTCTAGCAATCAGCCCCAGCATTTT. Translating gives CASSLRAGSSNQPQHF. Combining the CDR3 with reference TRBV11-2 and TRBJ1-5 gives the whole variable domain EAGVAQSPRYKIIEKRQSVAFWCNPISGHATLYWYQQILGQGPKLLIQFQNNGVVDDSQLPKDRFSAERLKGVDSTLKIQPAKLEDSAVYLCASSLRAGSSNQPQHFGDGTRLSIL.

The chain links TRBV10-3 to TRBJ1-5, with D perhaps TRBD1 (5 bases). Germline loops: CDR1 ENHRY, CDR2 SYGVKD. The CDR3 is 15 residues long. V was pared by 10 bases and J by 3 bases, with 19 bases between. Here the CDR3 reads CATVSDRGFNQPQHF. In DNA form, the CDR3 reads TGTGCCACCGTATCGGATCGGGGGTTCAATCAGCCCCAGCATTTT.

V is TRBV6-5 and J is TRBJ1-4, with D maybe TRBD1 (5 bases). Trimming shortened V by 6 bases and J by 6 bases, and 11 bases separated the two germline ends. This CDR3 spans 13 amino acids. Per germline, CDR1 MNHEY and CDR2 SVGAGI. The CDR3 bases are TGTGCCAGCAGCCCCGGGACCTATGAAAAACTGTTTTTT. Translating it yields CASSPGTYEKLFF.

The rearrangement links TRBV4-2 to TRBJ2-7, with 8 bases matching TRBD2. The CDR3 extends over 17 amino acids. V lost 0 bases to trimming and J lost 4 bases; unmatched junction nucleotides: 11. Germline CDR1 is LGHNA and CDR2 is YNFKEQ. The CDR3 region has the DNA TGTGCCAGCAGCCAAGATCTTTTGCCAGCGGGAGCATACGAGCAGTACTTC. It translates to CASSQDLLPAGAYEQYF.

The V and J genes are TRBV28 and TRBJ1-3; 9 bases match TRBD1. In germline, CDR1 is MDHEN, CDR2 SYDVKM. The CDR3 covers 16 residues. Unmatched junction bases numbered 12, after V lost 5 bases and J lost 7 bases. The DNA for the CDR3 is TGTGCCAGCAGTAGCGAAGGACAGGGGAGTGTCAACACCATATATTTT. This encodes CASSSEGQGSVNTIYF.

This sequence joins TRBV19 and TRBJ1-2; D call uncertain. Germline V gene data show CDR1 as LNHDA and CDR2 as SQIVND (reference sequence). The CDR3 has 13 amino acids. Between the trimmed V and J ends, which lost 6 bases and 1 base, there was a span of 9 bases. CDR3 residues: CASRRTDNYGYTF. Written as DNA, the CDR3 is TGTGCCAGTAGGCGGACTGATAACTATGGCTACACCTTC.

The rearrangement links TRBV4-1 to TRBJ1-6; maybe TRBD1 (5 bases). Germline V gene lookup returns CDR1 MGHRA and CDR2 YSYEKL. V was cut by 3 bases and J by 7 bases, with 19 bases left in between. This CDR3 is 17 amino acids long. CDR3 residues: CASSHGYRDLGNSPLHF. In nucleotides, the CDR3 is TGCGCCAGCAGCCATGGCTACCGGGACTTAGGGAATTCACCCCTCCACTTT.

The V and J genes are TRBV5-6 and TRBJ2-5; D is undetermined. Germline V gene sequence: CDR1 SGHDT, CDR2 YYEEEE. This CDR3 region has 15 residues. V gave up 4 bases and J gave up 1 base, with 14 bases separating them. The DNA of the CDR3 is TGTGCCAGCAGCCCCAGATTGAGACCCCAAGAGACCCAGTACTTC. Protein product: CASSPRLRPQETQYF.

The chain carries TRBV27 and TRBJ2-7, with TRBD1 matching over 12 bases. CDR1 and CDR2 (germline): MNHEY, SMNVEV (reference sequence). This CDR3 is built from 16 residues. V gave up 2 bases and J gave up 7 bases; unmatched junction bases: 9. This CDR3 is CASSLLRGQGAREQYF. In nucleotides, the CDR3 is TGTGCCAGCAGTTTACTGAGGGGACAGGGGGCGCGGGAGCAGTACTTC.

The sample holds a few counts of this clone. The chain employs TRBV9 and TRBJ1-4; tentatively, D is TRBD1 (5 bases). The V end was cut by 0 bases, the J end by 2 bases, with 8 bases between. The CDR3 is 15 amino acids. Germline V gene data show CDR1 as SGDLS and CDR2 as YYNGEE. In DNA, the CDR3 is TGTGCCAGCAGCGTAGCTTGGGGGACTAATGAAAAACTGTTTTTT. It translates to CASSVAWGTNEKLFF. The full variable domain, completed using reference TRBV9 and TRBJ1-4, is DSGVTQTPKHLITATGQRVTLRCSPRSGDLSVYWYQQSLDQGLQFLIQYYNGEERAKGNILERFSAQQFPDLHSELNLSSLELGDSALYFCASSVAWGTNEKLFFGSGTQLSVL.

The chain uses TRBV4-1 and TRBJ2-5, with TRBD2 matching over 8 bases. The CDR3 sequence is 16 residues long. Germline V gene data show CDR1 as MGHRA and CDR2 as YSYEKL. The J segment lost 5 bases and the V segment lost 0 bases, leaving 8 bases of the junction unmatched. The CDR3 reads CASSQDPGGPSETQYF. CDR3 in DNA: TGCGCCAGCAGCCAAGATCCGGGAGGGCCTTCGGAGACCCAGTACTTC.

The J gene is TRBJ2-7, the V gene TRBV7-8; possible D gene TRBD2, 6 bases. The CDR3 extends over 15 amino acids. Trimming left V 6 bases short and J 3 bases short, with 18 bases between. Germline V gene data show CDR1 as SGHVS and CDR2 as FQNEAQ. CDR3 in amino acids: CASSSDYPRRYEQYF. In nucleotides, the CDR3 is TGTGCCAGCAGTTCGGACTATCCCCGACGCTACGAGCAGTACTTC.

This rearrangement joins TRBV15 to TRBJ1-2, with D unresolved. Trimming left V 5 bases short and J 3 bases short, with 43 bases between. Germline CDR1 LNHNV, CDR2 YYDKDF (reference sequence). The CDR3 covers 24 residues. The CDR3 sequence is CATSARRRASTPITPAYLDYGYTF. The DNA for the CDR3 is TGTGCCACCAGCGCCCGTAGGCGGGCCTCTACCCCCATTACACCAGCTTATCTGGACTATGGCTACACCTTC.

This clone was seen a few times. This sequence joins TRBV2 and TRBJ2-3, with D maybe TRBD2 (5 bases). The CDR3 is made up of 13 amino acids. The germline V gene encodes CDR1 SNHLY and CDR2 FYNNEI. V was trimmed by 8 bases and J by 5 bases, leaving 14 bases between them. In DNA, the CDR3 is TGTGCCAGCGTGGGAGTAGCACAAGATACGCAGTATTTT. This codes for CASVGVAQDTQYF.

The chain employs TRBV6-6 and TRBJ2-1; 10 positions agree with TRBD2. Per the germline V gene, CDR1 is MNHNY and CDR2 is SVGAGI (reference sequence). Trimming at V came to 2 bases and at J to 5 bases, leaving 3 bases not matched to a gene. The CDR3 consists of 15 residues. CDR3 sequence: CASSYDSGGHNEQFF. The CDR3 bases are TGTGCCAGCAGTTACGATAGCGGGGGGCACAATGAGCAGTTCTTC.